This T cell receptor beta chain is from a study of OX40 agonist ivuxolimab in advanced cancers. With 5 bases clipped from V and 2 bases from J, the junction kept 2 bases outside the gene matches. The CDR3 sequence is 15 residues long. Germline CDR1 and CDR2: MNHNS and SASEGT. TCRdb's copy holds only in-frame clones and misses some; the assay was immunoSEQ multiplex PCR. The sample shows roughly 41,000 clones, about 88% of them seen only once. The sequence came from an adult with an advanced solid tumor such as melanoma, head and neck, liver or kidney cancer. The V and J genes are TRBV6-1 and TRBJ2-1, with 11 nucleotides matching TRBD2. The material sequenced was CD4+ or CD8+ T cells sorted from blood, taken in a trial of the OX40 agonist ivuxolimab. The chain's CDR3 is CASSLAGGAYNEQFF. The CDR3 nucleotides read TGTGCCAGCAGTCTAGCGGGGGGCGCCTACAATGAGCAGTTCTTC.